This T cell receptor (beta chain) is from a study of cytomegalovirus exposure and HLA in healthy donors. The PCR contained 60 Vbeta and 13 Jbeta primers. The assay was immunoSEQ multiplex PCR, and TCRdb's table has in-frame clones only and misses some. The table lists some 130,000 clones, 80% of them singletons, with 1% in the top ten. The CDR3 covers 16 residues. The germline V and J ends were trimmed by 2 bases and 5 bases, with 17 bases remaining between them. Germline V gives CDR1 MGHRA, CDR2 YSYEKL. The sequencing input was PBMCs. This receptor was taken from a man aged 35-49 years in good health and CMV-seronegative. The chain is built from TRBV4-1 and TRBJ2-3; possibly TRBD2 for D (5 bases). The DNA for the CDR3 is TGCGCCAGCAGCCAATCACCCCCCGAGGCGGGAGATACGCAGTATTTT. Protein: CASSQSPPEAGDTQYF.